These 30 T cell receptor beta chains were all obtained from the same sample, sequenced in a study of cytomegalovirus exposure and HLA in healthy donors. PCR used 60 Vbeta primers and 13 Jbeta primers. Only in-frame clones appear in the TCRdb table, and some are missing; sequencing was by immunoSEQ multiplex PCR. The table has 150,000 to 200,000 clones, about 75% seen once; the top ten hold roughly 4.5%. Input material: PBMCs. The receptors come from a man in his late teens or twenties in good health and CMV-seropositive.

The V gene is TRBV29-1, the J gene TRBJ1-2; the D is unclear. The CDR3 consists of 11 residues. In germline, CDR1 is SQVTM, CDR2 ANQGSEA. Trimming removed 7 bases from V and 8 bases from J, with 14 bases in between. In DNA, the CDR3 is TGCAGCGCCTCAGCGGGGTACGGCTACACCTTC. It is translated as CSASAGYGYTF. The full variable domain, completed using reference TRBV29-1 and TRBJ1-2, is SAVISQKPSRDICQRGTSLTIQCQVDSQVTMMFWYRQQPGQSLTLIATANQGSEATYESGFVIDKFPISRPNLTFSTLTVSNMSPEDSSIYLCSASAGYGYTFGSGTRLTVV.

The chain recombines TRBV10-3 with TRBJ2-7; TRBD1 matches at 7 bases. CDR3 length: 13 amino acids. Germline CDR1 reads ENHRY; CDR2 reads SYGVKD. Trimming removed 8 bases from V and 0 bases from J; junction bases left unmatched: 4. The CDR3 protein is CAIGPGGSYEQYV. The CDR3 DNA sequence: TGTGCCATCGGGCCAGGGGGCTCCTACGAGCAGTACGTC.

The gene calls are TRBV30 and TRBJ1-2; 7 nucleotides align to TRBD1. Trimming cost V 0 bases and J 7 bases; bases outside gene matches: 11. The V gene's germline CDR1 is GTSNPN and CDR2 SVGIG (reference sequence). The CDR3 is made up of 15 amino acids. CDR3 DNA sequence: TGTGCCTGGAGTGTACTTATGTCCGCAGGGGGTGGCTACACCTTC. It specifies CAWSVLMSAGGGYTF.

The chain employs TRBV11-2 and TRBJ2-7, with TRBD1 matching 7 bases. Per the germline V gene, CDR1 is SGHAT and CDR2 is FQNNGV. The ends lost 3 bases at V and 6 bases at J; junction bases unmatched: 2. The CDR3 is made up of 12 amino acids. The CDR3 coding sequence is TGTGCCAGCAGCTTCCCAGGGGGCGAGCAGTACGTC. Protein product: CASSFPGGEQYV.

Concerning this clone itself: Distinct nucleotide sequences in the sample also encode this CDR3. The rearrangement joins TRBV6-6 to TRBJ2-7; 10 nucleotides line up with TRBD1. The CDR3 extends over 14 amino acids. The germline gives CDR1 MNHNY, CDR2 SVGAGI (reference sequence). Germline trimming cut 5 bases from V and 3 bases from J; bases unmatched to any gene: 4. The chain's CDR3 is CASSARDRGYEQYV. In DNA form, the CDR3 reads TGTGCCAGCAGTGCTCGGGACAGGGGCTACGAGCAGTACGTC.

V gene TRBV6-1 combines with J gene TRBJ1-4; a weak D match, TRBD1 (6 bases). CDR3 length: 14 residues. Trimming stripped 3 bases from V and 8 bases from J, with 13 bases between. Germline CDR1 MNHNS, CDR2 SASEGT. In DNA form, the CDR3 reads TGTGCCAGCAGTGAGAGGGGGATCAGAGAAAAACTGTTTTTT. It encodes CASSERGIREKLFF.

The rearrangement uses TRBV5-4 and TRBJ1-5; weak D call: TRBD1 (5 bases). Trimming pared 4 bases from V and 7 bases from J, leaving 12 bases between. CDR1 SGHNT and CDR2 YYREEE come from the germline V gene (reference sequence). This CDR3 is 13 amino acids long. The CDR3 DNA is TGTGCCAGCAGCGACAGTGGGGGGCAGCCCCAGCATTTT. Residues: CASSDSGGQPQHF.

V and J are TRBV19 and TRBJ1-2, with 7 bases identical to TRBD1. V was pared by 5 bases and J by 4 bases, with 4 bases of the junction left unmatched. The CDR3 consists of 13 residues. Germline CDR1 is LNHDA and CDR2 is SQIVND (reference sequence). The CDR3 loop is CASSRQGLYGYTF. The CDR3 region has the DNA TGTGCCAGTAGTCGACAGGGCCTCTATGGCTACACCTTC. The entire variable domain, with the rest obtained from reference TRBV19 and TRBJ1-2, is as follows: DGGITQSPKYLFRKEGQNVTLSCEQNLNHDAMYWYRQDPGQGLRLIYYSQIVNDFQKGDIAEGYSVSREKKESFPLTVTSAQKNPTAFYLCASSRQGLYGYTFGSGTRLTVV.

The rearrangement links TRBV25-1 to TRBJ1-1; no definite D call. Germline V gene data show CDR1 as MGHDK and CDR2 as SYGVNS. The CDR3 totals 13 residues. Deletions cut 7 bases from V and 1 base from J, with 10 bases between. This CDR3 is CASTRGWNTEAFF. The CDR3 region has the DNA TGTGCCAGCACTCGCGGATGGAACACTGAAGCTTTCTTT.

The chain employs TRBV28 and TRBJ1-5, with D perhaps matching TRBD1 (5 bases). CDR1 and CDR2 (germline): MDHEN, SYDVKM. This CDR3 spans 16 amino acids. Trimming left V 3 bases short and J 6 bases short, with 18 bases between. CDR3 loop: CASSFRYRGETQPQHF. The CDR3 DNA sequence: TGTGCCAGCAGTTTCCGTTATCGGGGGGAGACTCAGCCCCAGCATTTT.

V is TRBV5-4 and J is TRBJ2-1; 7 nucleotides agree with TRBD1. CDR1 is SGHNT, CDR2 YYREEE, per germline (reference sequence). This CDR3 comprises 14 residues. The junction had 7 bases not matched to a gene; V was cut back by 5 bases and J by 5 bases. The CDR3 here is CASRGAGGNNEQFF. CDR3 nucleotide sequence: TGTGCCAGCAGGGGGGCAGGGGGAAACAATGAGCAGTTCTTC.

Worth noting for this clone: The same CDR3 can be traced to other DNA sequences in this sample. The chain joins TRBV6-1 to TRBJ1-2; 10 bases agree with TRBD1. V lost 6 bases and J lost 4; bases outside the gene matches: 2. The CDR3 contains 13 residues. Germline CDR1 reads MNHNS; CDR2 reads SASEGT. The CDR3 DNA is TGTGCCAGCAGCCGGGACAGGGGCTATGGCTACACCTTC. The encoded protein is CASSRDRGYGYTF.

V is TRBV10-3 and J is TRBJ1-1; D uncertain. The ends were cut back, 0 bases at V and 0 bases at J, with 5 bases in the middle. This CDR3 spans 14 amino acids. CDR1 ENHRY and CDR2 SYGVKD come from the germline V gene. DNA for the CDR3: TGTGCCATCAGTGAGTCGAGGGTGAACACTGAAGCTTTCTTT. As protein: CAISESRVNTEAFF.

The chain employs TRBV6-1 and TRBJ2-7; 8 nucleotides align to TRBD1. The V gene's germline CDR1 is MNHNS and CDR2 SASEGT. The CDR3 totals 14 residues. V dropped 6 bases and J dropped 4; count of bases not matched to a gene: 8. In nucleotides, the CDR3 is TGTGCCAGCAGGGACAGGGACTCAGAGTACGAGCAGTACGTC. Translation: CASRDRDSEYEQYV.

This chain uses TRBV5-1 with TRBJ2-1; the match to TRBD2 covers 13 bases. J lost 6 bases, V lost 0 bases, and 3 bases had no gene match. Per germline, CDR1 SGHRS and CDR2 YFSETQ. The CDR3 covers 16 residues. The CDR3 loop reads CASSLEGTSGANEQFF. The DNA for the CDR3 is TGCGCCAGCAGCTTGGAAGGGACTAGCGGGGCCAATGAGCAGTTCTTC.

The chain joins TRBV20-1 to TRBJ2-3; D unclear. The CDR3 is 11 residues long. V was pared by 6 bases and J by 5 bases, with 9 bases between. In germline, CDR1 is DFQATT, CDR2 SNEGSKA (reference sequence). CDR3 DNA sequence: TGCAGTGCCCCCAGTCGAGATACGCAGTATTTT. Amino acids: CSAPSRDTQYF.

The chain uses TRBV18 and TRBJ2-1; 13 bases align to TRBD2. The CDR3 has 17 amino acids. CDR1 and CDR2 (germline): KGHSH, LQKENI. J was trimmed by 4 bases and V by 3 bases; bases with no gene match: 6. CDR3 protein: CASSPGLAGVRYNEQFF. CDR3 sequence (DNA): TGTGCCAGCTCACCTGGACTAGCGGGAGTTAGGTACAATGAGCAGTTCTTC.

This clone showed up just once. This chain links TRBV14 with TRBJ2-3, with TRBD1 matching 10 bases. This CDR3 is built from 16 residues. Unmatched junction bases numbered 10, after V lost 2 bases and J lost 8 bases. The germline V gene encodes CDR1 SGHDN and CDR2 FVKESK. CDR3 loop: CASSQTGTGAFATQYF. The CDR3 DNA reads TGTGCCAGCAGCCAAACCGGGACAGGGGCGTTTGCTACGCAGTATTTT.

This clone has just one count. The chain has TRBV19 and TRBJ2-5; 7 bases fit TRBD2. The junction had 4 bases not matched to a gene; V was cut back by 4 bases and J by 5 bases. Per germline, CDR1 LNHDA and CDR2 SQIVND (reference sequence). The CDR3 is 13 residues long. CDR3 sequence (DNA): TGTGCCAGTAGTAGGAGGGGAGGGGAGACCCAGTACTTC. Amino acids: CASSRRGGETQYF. Drawing the rest from reference TRBV19 and TRBJ2-5, the complete variable domain is DGGITQSPKYLFRKEGQNVTLSCEQNLNHDAMYWYRQDPGQGLRLIYYSQIVNDFQKGDIAEGYSVSREKKESFPLTVTSAQKNPTAFYLCASSRRGGETQYFGPGTRLLVL.

The J gene is TRBJ1-2, the V gene TRBV27; 7 bases are a match to TRBD1. This CDR3 has 14 amino acids. J lost 2 bases, V lost 6 bases, and 6 bases had no gene match. Germline loops: CDR1 MNHEY, CDR2 SMNVEV (reference sequence). As DNA, the CDR3 is TGTGCCAGCAGCACAGGGGAATTGAACTATGGCTACACCTTC. Translation gives CASSTGELNYGYTF.

V is TRBV4-1 and J is TRBJ1-2, with D maybe TRBD1 (6 bases). The CDR3 spans 14 residues. V was shortened by 1 base and J by 2 bases, with 8 bases between the two germline ends. In germline, CDR1 is MGHRA, CDR2 YSYEKL. The CDR3 spells CASSQGTANYGYTF. The CDR3 DNA reads TGCGCCAGCAGCCAAGGGACAGCAAACTATGGCTACACCTTC.

The chain has TRBV7-9 and TRBJ2-1; D perhaps matches TRBD2 (6 bases). Germline V gene data show CDR1 as SEHNR and CDR2 as FQNEAQ (reference sequence). The CDR3 covers 17 residues. V dropped 1 base and J dropped 4 bases, with 17 bases sitting between them. CDR3 residues: CASSLVSARTKYNEQFF. The CDR3 DNA is TGTGCCAGCAGCTTAGTAAGCGCGAGGACTAAATACAATGAGCAGTTCTTC.

The chain employs TRBV6-5 and TRBJ2-5; D call uncertain. Germline V gene sequence: CDR1 MNHEY, CDR2 SVGAGI. V was cut by 6 bases and J by 2 bases, with 13 bases left in between. The CDR3 totals 14 residues. CDR3 in amino acids: CASSTQTSQETQYF. The DNA for the CDR3 is TGTGCCAGCAGCACCCAGACATCTCAAGAGACCCAGTACTTC.

CDR3 in amino acids: CASSDRGPGEQYV. CDR3 bases: TGTGCCAGCAGCGACAGGGGGCCTGGGGAGCAGTACGTC. The V gene is TRBV6-4, the J gene TRBJ2-7, with 10 bases aligning to TRBD1. This CDR3 has 13 amino acids. Germline V gene sequence: CDR1 MRHNA, CDR2 SNTAGT. V lost 6 bases to trimming and J lost 7 bases; unmatched junction nucleotides: 6.

This rearrangement joins TRBV4-1 to TRBJ2-5; the D gene is possibly TRBD2 (6 bases). The CDR3 has 14 residues. Trimming pared 2 bases from V and 5 bases from J, leaving 12 bases between. The germline gives CDR1 MGHRA, CDR2 YSYEKL. The CDR3 is CASSQTGLGETQYF. CDR3 coding DNA: TGCGCCAGCAGCCAAACGGGACTTGGGGAGACCCAGTACTTC.

The chain combines TRBV25-1 with TRBJ2-3, with D maybe TRBD1 (6 bases). Between the trimmed V and J ends, which lost 2 bases and 2 bases, there was a span of 17 bases. Germline CDR1 and CDR2: MGHDK and SYGVNS. The CDR3 extends over 17 amino acids. In DNA form, the CDR3 reads TGTGCCAGCAGTGAACTCAGGGGTCGGAAGTTCACAGATACGCAGTATTTT. It codes for CASSELRGRKFTDTQYF.

This chain connects TRBV6-1 to TRBJ2-5; 8 bases match TRBD2. This CDR3 comprises 15 residues. Trimming took 1 base from V and 2 from J; bases not matched to a gene: 3. Germline CDR1 reads MNHNS; CDR2 reads SASEGT. The CDR3 loop reads CASSEGGTRQETQYF. CDR3 in DNA: TGTGCCAGCAGTGAAGGAGGGACTAGACAAGAGACCCAGTACTTC.

The chain uses TRBV5-1 and TRBJ2-6, with D tentatively TRBD1 (6 bases). CDR3 length: 17 amino acids. V was trimmed by 2 bases and J by 2 bases, leaving 14 bases between them. Germline V lookup: CDR1 SGHRS, CDR2 YFSETQ. The CDR3 sequence is CASSLGPQGTGANVLTF. In nucleotides, the CDR3 is TGCGCCAGCAGCTTAGGCCCACAGGGTACTGGGGCCAACGTCCTGACTTTC. Filled out from reference TRBV5-1 and TRBJ2-6, the complete variable domain reads KAGVTQTPRYLIKTRGQQVTLSCSPISGHRSVSWYQQTPGQGLQFLFEYFSETQRNKGNFPGRFSGRQFSNSRSEMNVSTLELGDSALYLCASSLGPQGTGANVLTFGAGSRLTVL.

The V and J genes are TRBV30 and TRBJ1-1, with 7 positions matching TRBD1. Losses at the gene ends were 4 bases for V and 3 bases for J; bases not matched to a gene: 8. Germline values: CDR1 GTSNPN, CDR2 SVGIG (reference sequence). The CDR3 is 14 residues long. CDR3 nucleotides: TGTGCCTGGATTTTTTCAGGGGGATACACTGAAGCTTTCTTT. This sequence encodes CAWIFSGGYTEAFF.

This clone has more than one count but fewer than ten. The chain couples TRBV6-5 to TRBJ2-2, with D perhaps matching TRBD1 (6 bases). Germline loops: CDR1 MNHEY, CDR2 SVGAGI. This CDR3 has 15 residues. The ends were cut back, 2 bases at V and 4 bases at J, with 11 bases in the middle. CDR3 nucleotide sequence: TGTGCCAGCAGTTACGCCAGGGGTGGCACCGGGGAGCTGTTTTTT. Translation: CASSYARGGTGELFF.